Listed below are T cell receptor beta chains from one sample, sequenced in a study of blood T cell repertoires in COVID-19. Some clones are missing from TCRdb's copy, which holds only in-frame ones; the method was immunoSEQ multiplex PCR. The sample lists some 150,000 clones, 86% occurring once. Sequencing was carried out using peripheral blood. The receptors shown here come from a man aged 65 to 79 with acute or convalescent COVID-19. CDR3s include the opening cysteine and the closing phenylalanine or tryptophan. The order of the fields is clone size, V gene, J gene, D gene, CDR3 protein, CDR3 DNA. D genes are given only for firm matches. Where a row states a size, it is once, few, many or the class of an expanded clone; other rows omit it.

>NA|TRBV27|TRBJ1-6|TRBD1
CASKYRGRSPLHF
TGTGCCAGCAAGTACAGGGGGCGATCACCCCTCCACTTT
>NA|TRBV9|TRBJ2-3|TRBD2
CASSPLAGHGDTQYF
TGTGCCAGCAGCCCACTAGCGGGACACGGAGATACGCAGTATTTT
>NA|TRBV30|TRBJ2-7|TRBD1
CAWSGRGHTYEQYF
TGTGCCTGGAGTGGCAGGGGGCATACCTACGAGCAGTACTTC
>NA|TRBV18|TRBJ2-2|TRBD2
CASSPPQRETGELFF
TGTGCCAGCTCACCACCCCAGCGGGAGACCGGGGAGCTGTTTTTT
>NA|TRBV11-2|TRBJ2-5|TRBD2
CASSFRVAGETQYF
TGTGCCAGCAGCTTTAGAGTAGCGGGGGAGACCCAGTACTTC
>NA|TRBV10-3|TRBJ2-1|TRBD2
CASSPAGGQQFF
TGTGCCAGCAGTCCAGCGGGGGGGCAGCAGTTCTTC
>NA|TRBV6-5|TRBJ1-2|TRBD1
CASRSGTAGWGYTF
TGTGCCAGCAGGTCCGGGACAGCAGGTTGGGGCTACACCTTC
>NA|TRBV2|TRBJ1-5|TRBD1
CASSEAGTGDQPQHF
TGTGCCAGCAGTGAAGCTGGGACAGGGGATCAGCCCCAGCATTTT
>NA|TRBV14|TRBJ2-3|NA
CASSQAEPWKGSPGDTQYF
TGTGCCAGCAGCCAAGCGGAACCCTGGAAAGGCTCCCCGGGGGATACGCAGTATTTT
>NA|TRBV18|TRBJ2-3|NA
CASSPGLRGEGTDTQYF
TGTGCCAGCTCACCCGGACTCAGGGGAGAGGGCACAGATACGCAGTATTTT
>NA|TRBV10-3|TRBJ2-1|TRBD2
CAISPGLAGGPRNEQFF
TGTGCCATCAGTCCGGGACTAGCGGGAGGGCCTCGGAATGAGCAGTTCTTC
>NA|TRBV30|TRBJ1-4|TRBD1
CAWSPRDRGFREKLFF
TGTGCCTGGAGTCCCCGGGACAGGGGGTTTCGGGAAAAACTGTTTTTT
>NA|TRBV5-5|TRBJ1-4|NA
CASSLGISGEKLFF
TGTGCCAGCAGCTTAGGGATATCAGGGGAAAAACTGTTTTTT
>NA|TRBV12-5|TRBJ2-7|TRBD2
CASGLVITSGSPPYEQYF
TGTGCTAGTGGTTTGGTCATAACGAGCGGGAGCCCCCCCTACGAGCAGTACTTC
>few|TRBV6-1|TRBJ2-2|TRBD1
CASSDRGHTGELFF
TGTGCCAGCAGTGACAGGGGGCACACCGGGGAGCTGTTTTTT
>NA|TRBV6-6|TRBJ2-1|NA
CASNPPTGHPSEQFF
TGTGCCAGCAATCCACCGACGGGACACCCGAGTGAGCAGTTCTTC
>few|TRBV19|TRBJ2-7|NA
CASSIMGGSEQYF
TGTGCCAGTAGTATAATGGGGGGAAGCGAGCAGTACTTC
>few|TRBV24-1|TRBJ2-5|NA
CAPNKRRGQETQYF
TGTGCCCCGAACAAACGGAGGGGCCAAGAGACCCAGTACTTC
>NA|TRBV2|TRBJ1-6|NA
CASDFNSPLHF
TGTGCCAGCGACTTTAATTCACCCCTCCACTTT
>NA|TRBV4-1|TRBJ1-4|NA
CASSQIQGSQTRGLFF
TGCGCCAGCAGCCAGATACAGGGCTCACAGACCCGTGGACTGTTTTTT
>NA|TRBV20-1|TRBJ1-2|NA
CSAGVTNGYTF
TGCAGTGCCGGGGTAACTAATGGCTACACCTTC
>NA|TRBV5-6|TRBJ1-2|NA
CASTRWGPYYGYTF
TGTGCCAGCACCCGATGGGGGCCTTACTATGGCTACACCTTC
>NA|TRBV6-5|TRBJ1-1|NA
CASSTPSDKAFF
TGTGCCAGCAGTACCCCTTCAGATAAAGCTTTCTTT
>once|TRBV11-1|TRBJ2-7|NA
CASSLHHSYEQYF
TGTGCCAGCAGCTTACATCACTCCTACGAGCAGTACTTC
>NA|TRBV28|TRBJ1-5|NA
CASSLPRPRVSNQPQHF
TGTGCCAGCAGTCTCCCTCGGCCTCGGGTCAGCAATCAGCCCCAGCATTTT
>NA|TRBV3-1/TRBV3-2|TRBJ2-3|TRBD2
CASSRGREGDTQYF
TGTGCCAGCAGCCGAGGCCGGGAGGGAGATACGCAGTATTTT
>NA|TRBV6-5|TRBJ1-2|NA
CASKIGRDHYGYTF
TGTGCCAGCAAGATTGGCAGGGATCACTATGGCTACACCTTC
>once|TRBV4-2|TRBJ2-2|TRBD1
CASSVRDRGQWELFF
TGTGCCAGCAGCGTCCGGGACAGGGGGCAGTGGGAGCTGTTTTTT
>few|TRBV6-5|TRBJ1-1|TRBD1
CASSPSVRGTEAFF
TGTGCCAGCAGCCCCAGTGTCAGGGGGACTGAAGCTTTCTTT
>NA|TRBV4-1|TRBJ2-7|TRBD1
CASSAQGAYEQYF
TGCGCCAGCAGCGCACAGGGGGCATACGAGCAGTACTTC
>NA|TRBV6-5|TRBJ2-7|TRBD2
CAQGSGPYEQYF
TGTGCCCAAGGTAGCGGGCCCTACGAGCAGTACTTC
>NA|TRBV6-5|TRBJ2-7|NA
CASSPPTGTSYEQYF
TGTGCCAGCAGTCCTCCGACAGGAACCTCCTACGAGCAGTACTTC
>NA|TRBV12-3/TRBV12-4|TRBJ2-7|TRBD2
CASSNREGHEQYF
TGTGCCAGCAGTAACCGGGAGGGTCACGAGCAGTACTTC
>few|TRBV6-5|TRBJ1-4|NA
CASSYSAEPGEKLFF
TGTGCCAGCAGTTACTCAGCGGAGCCTGGGGAAAAACTGTTTTTT
>NA|TRBV6-1|TRBJ2-1|TRBD1
CASSEQGAVGNEQFF
TGTGCCAGCAGTGAACAGGGGGCCGTGGGCAATGAGCAGTTCTTC
>NA|TRBV14|TRBJ2-3|NA
CASSIDYLASTDTQYF
TGTGCCAGCAGCATTGACTACCTGGCTAGCACAGATACGCAGTATTTT
>once|TRBV19|TRBJ2-5|TRBD1
CASKGQHELHARGFRETQYF
TGTGCCAGTAAGGGACAGCACGAGCTACACGCTCGGGGATTTAGGGAGACCCAGTACTTC
>NA|TRBV18|TRBJ1-4|TRBD1
CASSQTGTPYATNEKLFF
TGTGCCAGCTCGCAGACAGGGACGCCTTATGCAACTAATGAAAAACTGTTTTTT
>NA|TRBV30|TRBJ1-5|NA
CAWSPNINQPQHF
TGTGCCTGGAGTCCGAACATCAATCAGCCCCAGCATTTT
>NA|TRBV14|TRBJ1-1|NA
CASSRQFPVAAFF
TGTGCCAGCAGCAGACAGTTCCCGGTTGCGGCTTTCTTT
>NA|TRBV28|TRBJ2-7|NA
CASSRDSYYEQYF
TGTGCCAGCAGCCGGGACTCATACTACGAGCAGTACTTC
>NA|TRBV5-4|TRBJ1-1|NA
CASSSRDTSNTEAFF
TGTGCCAGCAGCAGCCGGGACACCTCAAACACTGAAGCTTTCTTT
>NA|TRBV5-1|TRBJ2-7|NA
CASSLFAGRGSYEQYF
TGCGCCAGCAGCTTGTTTGCGGGAAGGGGCTCCTACGAGCAGTACTTC
>NA|TRBV18|TRBJ2-7|NA
CASSPPSSYEQYF
TGTGCCAGCTCACCTCCATCTAGTTACGAGCAGTACTTC
>NA|TRBV5-1|TRBJ2-1|TRBD1
CASSPRGTGYNEQFF
TGCGCCAGCAGCCCAAGGGGGACAGGCTACAATGAGCAGTTCTTC
>NA|TRBV15|TRBJ2-3|TRBD2
CATSRESSGGGDTQYF
TGTGCCACCAGCAGAGAGTCCAGCGGGGGGGGAGATACGCAGTATTTT
>NA|TRBV7-2|TRBJ2-7|NA
CASSLEAMGAPYEQYF
TGTGCCAGCAGCTTAGAAGCTATGGGGGCCCCCTACGAGCAGTACTTC
>NA|TRBV12-3/TRBV12-4|TRBJ1-4|NA
CASSLGPNEKLFF
TGTGCCAGCAGTTTAGGGCCTAATGAAAAACTGTTTTTT